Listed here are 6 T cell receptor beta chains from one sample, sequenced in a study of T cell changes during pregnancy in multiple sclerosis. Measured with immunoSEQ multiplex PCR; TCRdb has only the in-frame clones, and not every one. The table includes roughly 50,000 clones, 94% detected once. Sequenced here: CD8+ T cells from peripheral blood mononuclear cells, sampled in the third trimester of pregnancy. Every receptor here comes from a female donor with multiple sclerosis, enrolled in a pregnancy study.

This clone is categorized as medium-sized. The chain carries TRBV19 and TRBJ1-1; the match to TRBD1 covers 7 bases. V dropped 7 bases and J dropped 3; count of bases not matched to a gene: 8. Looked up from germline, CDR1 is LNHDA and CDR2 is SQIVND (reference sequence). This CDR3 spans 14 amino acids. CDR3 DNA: TGTGCCAGTAAGTGGGGCAGGGGGTACACTGAAGCTTTCTTT. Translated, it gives CASKWGRGYTEAFF.

CDR3 sequence reads: CATSNREGPNSPLHF. Here the CDR3 DNA reads TGTGCCACGTCGAACAGGGAAGGGCCCAATTCACCCCTCCACTTT. The chain has TRBV6-6 and TRBJ1-6, with a weak D call TRBD1 (6 bases). V was shortened by 10 bases and J by 7 bases, with 20 bases between the two germline ends. CDR1 and CDR2 from the germline V gene are MNHNY and SVGAGI (reference sequence). There are 15 residues in the CDR3.

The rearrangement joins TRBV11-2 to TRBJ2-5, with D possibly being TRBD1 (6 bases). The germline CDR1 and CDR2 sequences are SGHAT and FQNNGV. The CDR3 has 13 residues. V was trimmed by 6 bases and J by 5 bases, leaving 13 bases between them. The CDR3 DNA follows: TGTGCCAGCAGACAGGGTAGAAAGGAGACCCAGTACTTC. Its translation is CASRQGRKETQYF.

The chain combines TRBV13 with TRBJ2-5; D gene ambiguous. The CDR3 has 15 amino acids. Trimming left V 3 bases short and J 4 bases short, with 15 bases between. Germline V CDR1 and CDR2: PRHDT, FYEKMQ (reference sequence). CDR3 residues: CASSFRPMGPETQYF. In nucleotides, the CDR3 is TGTGCCAGCAGCTTTAGACCGATGGGCCCAGAGACCCAGTACTTC.

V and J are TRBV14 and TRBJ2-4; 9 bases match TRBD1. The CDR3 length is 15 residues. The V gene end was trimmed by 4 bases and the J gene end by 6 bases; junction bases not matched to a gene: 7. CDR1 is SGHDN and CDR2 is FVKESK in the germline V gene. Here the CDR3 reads CASSPGQGRGNIQYF. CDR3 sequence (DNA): TGTGCCAGCAGCCCGGGACAGGGCCGGGGAAACATTCAGTACTTC.

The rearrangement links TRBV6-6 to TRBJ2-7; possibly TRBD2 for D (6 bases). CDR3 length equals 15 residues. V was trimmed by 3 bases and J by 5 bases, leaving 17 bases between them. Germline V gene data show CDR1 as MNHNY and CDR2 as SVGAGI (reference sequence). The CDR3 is CASSYSEGLPNEQYF. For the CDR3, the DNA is TGTGCCAGCAGTTATTCGGAGGGCCTTCCTAACGAGCAGTACTTC.